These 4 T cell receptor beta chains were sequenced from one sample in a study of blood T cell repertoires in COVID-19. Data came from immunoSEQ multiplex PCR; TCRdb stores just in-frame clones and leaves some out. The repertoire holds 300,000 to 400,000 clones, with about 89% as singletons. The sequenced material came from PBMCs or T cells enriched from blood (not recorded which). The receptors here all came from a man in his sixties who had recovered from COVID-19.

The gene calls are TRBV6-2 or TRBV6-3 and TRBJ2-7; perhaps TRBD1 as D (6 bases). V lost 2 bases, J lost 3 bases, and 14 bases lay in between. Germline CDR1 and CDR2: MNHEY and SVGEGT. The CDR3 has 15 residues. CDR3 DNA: TGTGCCAGCAGTTACCCCCGACAGGAAAACTACGAGCAGTACTTC. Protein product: CASSYPRQENYEQYF.

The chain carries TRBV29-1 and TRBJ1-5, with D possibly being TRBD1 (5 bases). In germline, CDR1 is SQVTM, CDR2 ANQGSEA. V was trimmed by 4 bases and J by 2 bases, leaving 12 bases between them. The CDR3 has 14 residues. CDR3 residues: CSVVPGGGNQPQHF. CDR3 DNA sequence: TGCAGCGTTGTTCCGGGGGGAGGCAATCAGCCCCAGCATTTT.

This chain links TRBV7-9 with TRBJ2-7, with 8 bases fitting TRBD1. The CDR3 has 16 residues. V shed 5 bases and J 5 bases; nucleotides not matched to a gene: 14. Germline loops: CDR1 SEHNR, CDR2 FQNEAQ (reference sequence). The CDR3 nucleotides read TGTGCCAGCAGCCCTATCCAGGGGGCGCGGGTCCACGAGCAGTACTTC. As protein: CASSPIQGARVHEQYF.

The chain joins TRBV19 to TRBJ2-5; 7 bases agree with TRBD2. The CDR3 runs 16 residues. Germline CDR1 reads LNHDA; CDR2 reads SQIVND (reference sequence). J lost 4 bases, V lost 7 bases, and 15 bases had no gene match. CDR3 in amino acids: CASTPGSWAGVETQYF. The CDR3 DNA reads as TGTGCCAGTACCCCTGGAAGCTGGGCGGGAGTAGAGACCCAGTACTTC.